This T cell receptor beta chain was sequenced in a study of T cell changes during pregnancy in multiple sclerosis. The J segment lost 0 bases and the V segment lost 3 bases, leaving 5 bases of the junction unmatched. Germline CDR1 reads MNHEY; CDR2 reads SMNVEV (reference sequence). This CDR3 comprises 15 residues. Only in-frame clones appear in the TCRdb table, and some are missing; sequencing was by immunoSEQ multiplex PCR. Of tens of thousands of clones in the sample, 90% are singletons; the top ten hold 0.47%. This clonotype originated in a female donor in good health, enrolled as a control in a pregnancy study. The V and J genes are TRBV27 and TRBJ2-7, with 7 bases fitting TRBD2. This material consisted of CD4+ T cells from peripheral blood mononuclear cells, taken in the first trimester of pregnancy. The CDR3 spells CASSFAGVSSYEQYF. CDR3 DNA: TGTGCCAGCAGTTTTGCGGGGGTGAGCTCCTACGAGCAGTACTTC.